The 5 T cell receptor beta chains given below trace back to one sample, sequenced in a study of cytomegalovirus exposure and HLA in healthy donors (dated by TCRdb to 2015 to 2018). The method was the immunoSEQ multiplex PCR assay. The multiplex PCR relied on a mix of 60 forward primers for TCR Vbeta segments and 13 reverse primers for TCR Jbeta segments. TCRdb took this table from immuneACCESS and kept in-frame rearrangements with V and J called. Such tables lack part of the clones; where checked against another copy, unresolved V genes explain under half of the gap, and the rest is unexplained. The sample profile shows 110,000 to 150,000 clones; around 80% of them were found once. Roughly 2.5% of the sample comes from the top ten. Specimen: PBMCs. The receptors stem from a boy younger than 10 in good health and CMV-seronegative.

The chain carries TRBV7-3 and TRBJ2-1, with 9 bases matching TRBD2. Germline CDR1 reads SGHTA; CDR2 reads FQGTGA. The J segment lost 6 bases and the V segment lost 2 bases, leaving 5 bases of the junction unmatched. The length of the CDR3 is 15 residues. CDR3 nucleotide sequence: TGTGCCAGCAGCTTAGGTAGCGGGAGTTTCAATGAGCAGTTCTTC. It specifies CASSLGSGSFNEQFF.

V usage is TRBV19 and J usage is TRBJ2-7; D not certain. V was pared by 1 base and J by 2 bases, with 9 bases between. Germline loops: CDR1 LNHDA, CDR2 SQIVND (reference sequence). The CDR3 covers 14 residues. CDR3 DNA: TGTGCCAGTAGTATAGCATCAGGCCCCTACGAGCAGTACTTC. This codes for CASSIASGPYEQYF.

The rearrangement joins TRBV5-8 to TRBJ1-4; 12 bases fit TRBD1. Germline values: CDR1 SGHTS, CDR2 YDEGEE. This CDR3 is 18 amino acids long. J lost 2 bases, V lost 0 bases, and 5 bases had no gene match. The CDR3 loop is CASSLGGTGGSTNEKLFF. The DNA of the CDR3 is TGTGCCAGCAGCTTGGGGGGGACAGGGGGCTCGACTAATGAAAAACTGTTTTTT. Based on the CDR3 plus reference TRBV5-8 and TRBJ1-4, the full variable domain is EAGVTQSPTHLIKTRGQQATLRCSPISGHTSVYWYQQALGLGLQFLLWYDEGEERNRGNFPPRFSGRQFPNYSSELNVNALELEDSALYLCASSLGGTGGSTNEKLFFGSGTQLSVL.

DNA for the CDR3: TGTGCCAGCAGCCGCAGGGCAGGGGGCTTCACAGATACGCAGTATTTT. Translation: CASSRRAGGFTDTQYF. The chain combines TRBV7-3 with TRBJ2-3, with 8 bases lining up with TRBD1. CDR3 size: 16 residues. CDR1 is SGHTA and CDR2 is FQGTGA in the germline V gene. Trimming cost V 5 bases and J 2 bases; bases outside gene matches: 9.

The chain is built from TRBV19 and TRBJ1-2; D unresolved. The CDR3 is made up of 14 amino acids. CDR1 is LNHDA, CDR2 SQIVND, per germline (reference sequence). V lost 2 bases, J lost 0 bases, and 7 bases lay in between. The CDR3 bases are TGTGCCAGTAGTATACTGAGAGCTAACTATGGCTACACCTTC. This translates into CASSILRANYGYTF.